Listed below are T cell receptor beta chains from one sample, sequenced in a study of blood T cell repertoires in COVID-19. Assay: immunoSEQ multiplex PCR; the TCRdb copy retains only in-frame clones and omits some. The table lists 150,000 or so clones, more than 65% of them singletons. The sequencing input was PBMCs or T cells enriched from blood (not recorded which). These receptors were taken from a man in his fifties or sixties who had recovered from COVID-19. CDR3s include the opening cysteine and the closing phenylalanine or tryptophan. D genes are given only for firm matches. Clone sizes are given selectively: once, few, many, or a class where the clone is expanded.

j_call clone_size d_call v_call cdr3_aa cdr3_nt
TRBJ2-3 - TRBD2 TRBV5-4 CASSFPLAGGTDTQYF TGTGCCAGCAGCTTTCCACTAGCGGGGGGCACAGATACGCAGTATTTT
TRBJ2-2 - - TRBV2 CASTIDRRSFTAGELFF TGTGCCAGCACTATAGACAGAAGGTCGTTTACGGCCGGGGAGCTGTTTTTT
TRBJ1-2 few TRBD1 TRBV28 CASSSPGTGRNYGYTF TGTGCCAGCAGTAGCCCAGGGACAGGGCGTAACTATGGCTACACCTTC
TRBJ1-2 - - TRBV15 CATSRDNGGRGYTF TGTGCCACCAGCAGAGATAACGGGGGTCGAGGCTACACCTTC
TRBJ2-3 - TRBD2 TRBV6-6 CASTRTGGAGGPSTDTQYF TGTGCCAGCACTCGGACTGGGGGAGCGGGAGGACCTAGCACAGATACGCAGTATTTT
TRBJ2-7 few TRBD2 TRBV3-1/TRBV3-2 CASSQASQREWWKANEQYF TGTGCCAGCAGCCAAGCGAGCCAGCGGGAGTGGTGGAAGGCGAACGAGCAGTACTTC
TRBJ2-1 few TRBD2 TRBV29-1 CSGGLAGVLFF TGCAGCGGGGGACTAGCGGGGGTCCTGTTCTTC
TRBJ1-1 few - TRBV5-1 CASSWGGGNTEAFF TGCGCCAGCAGTTGGGGAGGGGGGAACACTGAAGCTTTCTTT
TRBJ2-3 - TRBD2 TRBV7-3 CASSTVAGGSTDTQYF TGTGCCAGCAGCACCGTAGCGGGAGGATCCACAGATACGCAGTATTTT
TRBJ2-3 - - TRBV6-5 CASSYSGARGDTQYF TGTGCCAGCAGTTACTCGGGGGCCCGGGGAGATACGCAGTATTTT
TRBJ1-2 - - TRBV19 CASSMGRMASYTF TGTGCCAGTAGTATGGGCAGGATGGCGAGCTACACCTTC
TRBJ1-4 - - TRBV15 CATSGGLSNEKLFF TGTGCCACCAGCGGGGGACTTAGTAATGAAAAACTGTTTTTT
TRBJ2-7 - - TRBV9 CASSVDSRGTYEQYF TGTGCCAGCAGCGTAGATTCTCGGGGAACCTACGAGCAGTACTTC
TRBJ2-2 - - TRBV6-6 CASRGGLSSTGELFF TGTGCCAGCAGGGGAGGACTCTCGAGCACCGGGGAGCTGTTTTTT
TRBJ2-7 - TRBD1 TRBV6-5 CASRILGQGFSEQYF TGTGCCAGCAGGATTCTCGGACAGGGTTTCTCCGAGCAGTACTTC
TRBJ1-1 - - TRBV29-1 CSVVTGKNTEAFF TGCAGCGTTGTCACAGGGAAAAACACTGAAGCTTTCTTT
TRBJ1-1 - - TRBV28 CASSLSAGLAFF TGTGCCAGCAGTTTATCGGCAGGGTTAGCTTTCTTT
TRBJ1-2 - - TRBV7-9 CASSPEPQGRSTNYGYTF TGTGCCAGCAGCCCCGAACCCCAGGGGCGCAGTACTAACTATGGCTACACCTTC
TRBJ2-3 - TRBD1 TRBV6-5 CASSPRQGPTDTQYF TGTGCCAGCAGTCCAAGACAGGGGCCCACAGATACGCAGTATTTT
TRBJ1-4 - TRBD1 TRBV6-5 CASGDRGGEKLFF TGTGCCAGCGGGGACAGGGGAGGAGAAAAACTGTTTTTT
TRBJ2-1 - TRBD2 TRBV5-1 CASSLNRAGVIYNEQFF TGCGCCAGCAGCTTAAATCGAGCGGGAGTAATTTACAATGAGCAGTTCTTC
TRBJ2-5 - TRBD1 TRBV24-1 CATSDLRGTGKETQYF TGTGCCACCAGTGATTTGCGTGGGACAGGGAAAGAGACCCAGTACTTC
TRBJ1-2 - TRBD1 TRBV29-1 CSVIKGGASRRYGYTF TGCAGCGTTATTAAAGGGGGCGCGTCCCGCCGCTATGGCTACACCTTC
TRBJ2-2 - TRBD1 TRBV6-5 CASRDRGEGGELFF TGTGCCAGCAGGGACAGGGGAGAGGGCGGGGAGCTGTTTTTT
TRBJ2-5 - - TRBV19 CASSIDVRGLETQYF TGTGCCAGTAGTATAGATGTCCGAGGGCTTGAGACCCAGTACTTC
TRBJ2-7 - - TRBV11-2 CASSATTGSVEQYF TGTGCCAGCAGCGCAACGACAGGCAGCGTCGAGCAGTACTTC
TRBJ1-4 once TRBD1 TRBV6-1 CASSDADRGREKLFF TGTGCCAGCAGTGATGCGGACAGGGGGCGCGAAAAACTGTTTTTT
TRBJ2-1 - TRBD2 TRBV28 CASSLTSGSYNEQFF TGTGCCAGCAGTTTAACTAGCGGGAGCTACAATGAGCAGTTCTTC
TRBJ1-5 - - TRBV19 CASSIVDRSNQPQHF TGTGCCAGTAGTATAGTGGACAGAAGCAATCAGCCCCAGCATTTT
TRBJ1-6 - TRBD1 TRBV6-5 CASSRTGDNSPLHF TGTGCCAGCAGTCGGACAGGGGATAATTCACCCCTCCACTTT
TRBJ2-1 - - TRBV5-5 CASSLSPGWTGSYNEQFF TGTGCCAGCAGCTTGAGCCCCGGATGGACGGGATCCTACAATGAGCAGTTCTTC
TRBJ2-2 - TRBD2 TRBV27 CASSSPLRGRAGELFF TGTGCCAGCAGTTCCCCCCTTCGGGGGAGGGCCGGGGAGCTGTTTTTT
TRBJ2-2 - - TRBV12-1 CASSRGTGELFF TGTGCCAGCAGCCGAGGCACCGGGGAGCTGTTTTTT
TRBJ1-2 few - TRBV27 CASSLRLGPGVNYGYTF TGTGCCAGCAGTTTAAGGCTTGGGCCAGGCGTCAACTATGGCTACACCTTC
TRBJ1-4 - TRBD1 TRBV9 CASSVGGTGLSYEKLFF TGTGCCAGCAGCGTAGGGGGGACAGGCCTCAGCTATGAAAAACTGTTTTTT
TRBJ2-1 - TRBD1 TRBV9 CASSEFGQGLGEQFF TGTGCCAGCAGCGAATTCGGACAGGGGTTAGGTGAGCAGTTCTTC
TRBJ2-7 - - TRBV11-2 CASSLKPGVTYEQYF TGTGCCAGCAGTTTAAAACCCGGGGTTACCTACGAGCAGTACTTC
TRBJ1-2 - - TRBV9 CASSGGSQANYGYTF TGTGCCAGCAGCGGTGGGAGCCAGGCTAACTATGGCTACACCTTC
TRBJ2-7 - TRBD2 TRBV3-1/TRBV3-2 CASSQVGTSGEKQYF TGTGCCAGCAGCCAAGTAGGGACTAGCGGCGAGAAGCAGTACTTC
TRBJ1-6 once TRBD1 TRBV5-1 CASSLTGGESPLHF TGCGCCAGCAGCCTGACAGGGGGTGAATCACCCCTCCACTTT
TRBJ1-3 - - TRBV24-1 CATSNSGNTIYF TGTGCCACCAGCAACAGTGGAAACACCATATATTTT
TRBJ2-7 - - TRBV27 CASARRSRTAINYEQYF TGTGCCAGCGCCCGACGTTCCCGGACAGCTATAAACTACGAGCAGTACTTC
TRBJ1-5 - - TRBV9 CASSPGQGTFSNQPQHF TGTGCCAGCAGCCCCGGCCAGGGGACCTTTAGCAATCAGCCCCAGCATTTT
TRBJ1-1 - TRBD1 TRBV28 CASSNLKGQGANTEAFF TGTGCCAGCAGCAATTTAAAGGGACAGGGGGCGAACACTGAAGCTTTCTTT
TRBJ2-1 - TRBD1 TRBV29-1 CSVPQGSLEYNEQFF TGCAGCGTGCCACAGGGGTCACTAGAATACAATGAGCAGTTCTTC
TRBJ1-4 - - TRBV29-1 CSVGEISINRPGRGNEKLFF TGCAGCGTCGGCGAAATTTCCATTAACAGGCCCGGTAGGGGTAATGAAAAACTGTTTTTT
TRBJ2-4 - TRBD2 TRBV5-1 CASSSGLEYGIQYF TGCGCCAGCAGCTCGGGACTAGAGTATGGCATTCAGTACTTC
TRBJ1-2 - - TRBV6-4 CASSGETGANYGYTF TGTGCCAGCAGTGGCGAGACAGGCGCTAACTATGGCTACACCTTC
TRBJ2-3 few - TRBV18 CASSPEAPDTQYF TGTGCCAGCTCACCAGAGGCCCCAGATACGCAGTATTTT
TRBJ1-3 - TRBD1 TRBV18 CASSPRQGAGNTIYF TGTGCCAGCTCACCGAGACAGGGGGCTGGAAACACCATATATTTT
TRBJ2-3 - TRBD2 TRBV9 CASSPRLAGGLGTDTQYF TGTGCCAGCAGCCCCCGACTAGCGGGGGGGCTCGGCACAGATACGCAGTATTTT